This TCR beta chain was documented in a study of CD8+CD57+ T cells in acquired aplastic anemia. Study information: Healthy donor CD4+ cell samples had a mean of around 11 million reads.

V trimming: 2 bases; J trimming: 5 bases; junction bases outside the gene matches: 6. This CDR3 spans 14 amino acids. The germline gives CDR1 SGDLS, CDR2 YYNGEE. The template for TCR beta VDJ and CDR3 sequence profiling was genomic DNA. TCRdb recomputed calls from the reads with MiXCR, one row per CDR3 protein. The table has some 210,000 distinct CDR3 sequences, over 55% seen once. The J gene is TRBJ2-7, the V gene TRBV9, with 8 bases aligning to TRBD2. The sequencing input was sorted CD4+, CD8+, or CD8+CD57+ T cells (not recorded which) from PBMCs. This clonotype was sampled from a human donor in good health. The CDR3 is CASSVGGRINEQYF. The CDR3 bases are TGTGCCAGCAGCGTGGGCGGGAGGATCAACGAGCAGTACTTC.